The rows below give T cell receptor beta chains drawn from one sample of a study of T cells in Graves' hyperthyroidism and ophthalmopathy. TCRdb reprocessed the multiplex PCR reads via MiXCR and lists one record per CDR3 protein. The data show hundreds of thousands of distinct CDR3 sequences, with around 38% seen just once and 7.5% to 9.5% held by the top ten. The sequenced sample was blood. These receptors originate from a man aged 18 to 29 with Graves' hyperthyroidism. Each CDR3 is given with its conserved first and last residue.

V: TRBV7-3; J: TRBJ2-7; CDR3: CASSPAGTNSYEQYF
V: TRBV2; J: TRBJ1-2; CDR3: CASRVDWGYTF
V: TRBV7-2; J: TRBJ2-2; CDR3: CASSDGTGNTGELFF
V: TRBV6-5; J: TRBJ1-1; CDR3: CASRAGTSQNTEAFF
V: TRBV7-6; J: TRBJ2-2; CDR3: CASSWGLAGDRVAGELFF
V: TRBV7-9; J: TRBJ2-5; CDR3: CASSLALGGQETQYF
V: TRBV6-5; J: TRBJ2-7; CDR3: CASSEIFYEQYF
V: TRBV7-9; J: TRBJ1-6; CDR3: CASSLNRDDSSPLHF
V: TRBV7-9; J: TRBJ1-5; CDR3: CASSQASDSNQPQHF
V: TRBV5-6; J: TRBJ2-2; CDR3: CASSLYAGNTGELFF
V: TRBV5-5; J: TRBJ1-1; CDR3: CASGEGGRAFF
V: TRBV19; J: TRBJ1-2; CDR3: CASRSQGFGYGYTF
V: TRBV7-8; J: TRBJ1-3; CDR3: CAISRQQSSGNTIYF
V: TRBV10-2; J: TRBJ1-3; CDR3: CASSPHRTASGNTIYF
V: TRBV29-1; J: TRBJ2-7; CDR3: CSVESSGGGTQYF
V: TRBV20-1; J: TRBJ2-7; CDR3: CSARPRSRYEQYF
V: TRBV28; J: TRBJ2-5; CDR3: CASSPGQGGTQYF
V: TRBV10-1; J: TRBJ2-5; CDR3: CASSELQGETQYF
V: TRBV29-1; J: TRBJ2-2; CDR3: CSALANTGELFF
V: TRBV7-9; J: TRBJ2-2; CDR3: CASSLRQENTGELFF
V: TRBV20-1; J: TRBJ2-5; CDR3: CSARGLASKTQYF
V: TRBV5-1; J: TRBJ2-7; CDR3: CASSPTTGTSHEQYF
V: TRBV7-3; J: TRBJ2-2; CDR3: CASSSRALGGELFF
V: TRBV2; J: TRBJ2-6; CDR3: CASSAISSGANVLTF
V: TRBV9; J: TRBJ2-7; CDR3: CASSVGQGDHEQYF
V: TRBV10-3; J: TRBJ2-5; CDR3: CAIMPGQGPQETQYF
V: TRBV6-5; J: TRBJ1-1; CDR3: CASSDTSRWTEAFF
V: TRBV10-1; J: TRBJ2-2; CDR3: CASIEGFGRNTGELFF
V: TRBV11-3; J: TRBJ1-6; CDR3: CASTSRTGDNSPLHF
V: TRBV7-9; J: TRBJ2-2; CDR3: CASSLVLSTGELFF
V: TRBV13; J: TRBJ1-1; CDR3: CASSLGSGANTEAFF